Presented here are 29 T cell receptor beta chains from one specimen sequenced in a study of T cell repertoires in cytomegalovirus infection. TCRdb reprocessed the reads with MiXCR, giving one entry per CDR3 protein. The table has hundreds of thousands of distinct CDR3 sequences, roughly 20% seen once. Input material: PBMCs. These receptor sequences come from a human donor in good health (CMV status not recorded). Some clones in this sample may be carry-over from other donors' samples.

In its sample, this clonotype was seen a few times. This chain uses TRBV7-2 with TRBJ2-1, with TRBD2 matching 9 bases. V trimming: 3 bases; J trimming: 6 bases; junction bases outside the gene matches: 3. The germline gives CDR1 SGHTA, CDR2 FQGNSA. There are 14 residues in the CDR3. The CDR3 DNA reads as TGTGCCAGCAGCTTCCAACTAGCGGGCAATGAGCAGTTCTTC. Amino acid sequence: CASSFQLAGNEQFF.

This clonotype has a handful of counts. The CDR3 DNA follows: TGTGCCACCGGACGTAGAGGGGGCGGAAGCTACGAGCAGTACTTC. As protein: CATGRRGGGSYEQYF. J is TRBJ2-7 and V is TRBV27, with 7 bases lining up with TRBD1. Germline CDR1 MNHEY, CDR2 SMNVEV (reference sequence). V shed 10 bases, J shed 3 bases, and the junction held 15 bases outside the gene matches. This CDR3 spans 15 amino acids.

This clonotype was observed many times. The chain couples TRBV2 to TRBJ2-5; D gene ambiguous. Germline values: CDR1 SNHLY, CDR2 FYNNEI. The CDR3 totals 12 residues. V lost 7 bases, J lost 7 bases, and 13 bases lay in between. CDR3 protein: CASTPGPGTQYF. The CDR3 nucleotides read TGTGCCAGCACTCCGGGCCCAGGGACCCAGTACTTC.

The rearrangement links TRBV5-6 to TRBJ1-5; the D gene is possibly TRBD1 (6 bases). V was pared by 3 bases and J by 4 bases, with 11 bases between. This CDR3 spans 14 amino acids. Germline-derived CDR1 and CDR2 are SGHDT and YYEEEE. CDR3 in DNA: TGTGCCAGCAGCTCCAAGGGGGGGAATCAGCCCCAGCATTTT. Encoded protein: CASSSKGGNQPQHF. Looking up the rest from reference TRBV5-6 and TRBJ1-5 gives the full variable domain: DAGVTQSPTHLIKTRGQQVTLRCSPKSGHDTVSWYQQALGQGPQFIFQYYEEEERQRGNFPDRFSGHQFPNYSSELNVNALLLGDSALYLCASSSKGGNQPQHFGDGTRLSIL.

This clonotype has at least ten counts. V is TRBV12-3 or TRBV12-4 and J is TRBJ2-5; D is tentatively TRBD1 or TRBD2 (5 bases each). Trimming removed 5 bases from V and 0 bases from J, with 13 bases in between. CDR3 size: 15 residues. Written as DNA, the CDR3 is TGTGCCAGCAGTCGGGGACGGACGTACCAAGAGACCCAGTACTTC. Protein sequence: CASSRGRTYQETQYF.

The chain combines TRBV12-3 or TRBV12-4 with TRBJ1-1; D may be TRBD1 (5 bases). This CDR3 spans 12 amino acids. V dropped 10 bases and J dropped 6 bases, with 15 bases sitting between them. The CDR3, as DNA: TGTGCCACCTCGCCCACGGGGGCTGAAGCTTTCTTT. It encodes CATSPTGAEAFF.

This clonotype was seen a handful of times. The genes are TRBV10-3 and TRBJ2-3; D is unresolved. V was shortened by 2 bases and J by 2 bases, with 5 bases between the two germline ends. Germline CDR1 reads ENHRY; CDR2 reads SYGVKD. CDR3 length: 13 residues. The CDR3 loop is CAISENPTDTQYF. CDR3 in DNA: TGTGCCATCAGTGAGAACCCCACAGATACGCAGTATTTT.

The chain recombines TRBV11-2 with TRBJ2-4; 7 nucleotides match TRBD1. CDR1 and CDR2 (germline): SGHAT, FQNNGV. The CDR3 extends over 13 amino acids. V lost 5 bases and J lost 5; bases outside the gene matches: 3. The CDR3 region is CASSDGQENIQYF. The DNA for the CDR3 is TGTGCCAGCAGCGACGGACAGGAAAACATTCAGTACTTC.

There are a few counts of this clonotype. The chain has TRBV20-1 and TRBJ1-1; no firm D call. V dropped 1 base and J dropped 8 bases, with 8 bases sitting between them. The CDR3 consists of 11 residues. Germline V gene sequence: CDR1 DFQATT, CDR2 SNEGSKA (reference sequence). The CDR3 is CSARGGGEAFF. CDR3 sequence (DNA): TGCAGTGCTAGAGGGGGTGGAGAAGCTTTCTTT.

This clonotype has just a few counts. The rearrangement uses TRBV28 and TRBJ2-7; TRBD1 might be the D (6 bases). This CDR3 is 14 amino acids long. V lost 5 bases and J lost 4, with 15 bases in between. CDR1 is MDHEN, CDR2 SYDVKM, per germline. This CDR3 reads CASSRQGLLYEQYF. DNA of the CDR3: TGTGCCAGCAGTAGGCAGGGGTTATTGTACGAGCAGTACTTC.

The chain has TRBV12-3 or TRBV12-4 and TRBJ1-1; D remains ambiguous. The ends were cut back, 0 bases at V and 8 bases at J, with 7 bases in the middle. This CDR3 has 12 residues. The DNA of the CDR3 is TGTGCCAGCAGTTTAGCTTGGCGGGAAGCTTTCTTT. Its translation: CASSLAWREAFF.

V is TRBV6-5 and J is TRBJ2-7, with 8 bases that match TRBD2. V lost 3 bases and J lost 5; bases outside the gene matches: 9. Per the germline V gene, CDR1 is MNHEY and CDR2 is SVGAGI. CDR3 length: 15 residues. This CDR3 is CASSYDSSGSDEQYF. As DNA, the CDR3 is TGTGCCAGCAGTTATGACTCCAGCGGGAGCGACGAGCAGTACTTC.

This clonotype was recorded a few times. The chain links TRBV12-3 or TRBV12-4 to TRBJ2-7, with 10 bases identical to TRBD2. The CDR3 has 15 residues. The J segment lost 3 bases and the V segment lost 3 bases, leaving 5 bases of the junction unmatched. The CDR3 DNA follows: TGTGCCAGCAGTTTTATGGTAGCGGGAGGCTACGAGCAGTACTTC. Amino acid sequence: CASSFMVAGGYEQYF.

This clonotype was counted many times. V is TRBV4-3 and J is TRBJ2-7; D remains unclear. From germline, CDR1 is LGHNA and CDR2 YSLEER. V lost 1 base and J 3 bases, leaving 13 bases between the germline ends. This CDR3 has 15 amino acids. The CDR3 nucleotides read TGCGCCAGCAGCCAAGGGCCACAGCTCGGCTACGAGCAGTACTTC. It is translated as CASSQGPQLGYEQYF.

This clonotype has a handful of counts. The chain is built from TRBV5-4 and TRBJ1-6; possibly TRBD1 for D (5 bases). The length of the CDR3 is 15 residues. Germline V gene lookup returns CDR1 SGHNT and CDR2 YYREEE (reference sequence). Trimming pared 4 bases from V and 8 bases from J, leaving 16 bases between. CDR3 protein: CASSLEPGRDSPLHF. For the CDR3, the DNA is TGTGCCAGCAGCCTGGAACCGGGACGGGATTCACCCCTCCACTTT.

The chain uses TRBV7-8 and TRBJ2-7; 12 positions match TRBD2. V trimming: 1 base; J trimming: 4 bases; junction bases outside the gene matches: 8. This CDR3 is 17 amino acids long. Germline values: CDR1 SGHVS, CDR2 FQNEAQ. CDR3 coding DNA: TGTGCCAGCAGCTTAGTGGCTAGCGGGGGGGCTCGGTACGAGCAGTACTTC. Its translation is CASSLVASGGARYEQYF.

This clonotype was counted a few times. The chain joins TRBV5-1 to TRBJ2-7, with D maybe TRBD1 (5 bases). In germline, CDR1 is SGHRS, CDR2 YFSETQ. Trimming cost V 5 bases and J 5 bases, with 17 bases left between them. The CDR3 spans 14 residues. CDR3 nucleotide sequence: TGCGCCAGCAGTTCCCAGGGTAACGTCCACGAGCAGTACTTC. Translation gives CASSSQGNVHEQYF. Full variable domain (outside the CDR3, taken from reference TRBV5-1 and TRBJ2-7): KAGVTQTPRYLIKTRGQQVTLSCSPISGHRSVSWYQQTPGQGLQFLFEYFSETQRNKGNFPGRFSGRQFSNSRSEMNVSTLELGDSALYLCASSSQGNVHEQYFGPGTRLTVT.

In this sample, this clonotype turned up a few times. The genes are TRBV6-5 and TRBJ2-3; no reliable D call. CDR3 size: 15 residues. Per the germline V gene, CDR1 is MNHEY and CDR2 is SVGAGI. V was clipped by 5 bases and J by 6 bases, with 18 bases between them. The CDR3 here is CASSPPGALGDTQYF. The CDR3 bases are TGTGCCAGCAGTCCTCCGGGCGCCCTTGGGGATACGCAGTATTTT.

There are a few counts of this clonotype. The chain uses TRBV5-3 and TRBJ2-1; D perhaps matches TRBD2 (6 bases). TRBV5-3 is treated as an ORF (open reading frame) with a function not yet certain. Trimming cost V 8 bases and J 10 bases, with 25 bases left between them. The CDR3 is made up of 15 amino acids. The CDR3 is CASSEVGGTSREQFF. DNA of the CDR3: TGTGCCAGCAGCGAGGTAGGCGGGACCAGCCGGGAGCAGTTCTTC.

To note about this clonotype: The CDR3 does not end in the conserved phenylalanine or tryptophan, so this is likely a read error. The chain recombines TRBV12-3 or TRBV12-4 with TRBJ2-7; 7 bases line up with TRBD1. The CDR3 runs to 17 residues. V was clipped by 0 bases and J by 3 bases; unmatched bases: 11. The CDR3 loop reads CASSLAQTGTAFYEQYC. The CDR3 bases are TGTGCCAGCAGTTTAGCACAAACCGGGACAGCTTTCTACGAGCAGTACTGT.

This clonotype was seen a handful of times. The chain uses TRBV3-1 and TRBJ2-1; weak D call: TRBD2 (6 bases). The CDR3 totals 14 residues. V was clipped by 2 bases and J by 9 bases, with 14 bases between them. Per germline, CDR1 LGHDT and CDR2 YNNKEL (reference sequence). Here the CDR3 reads CASSQMWRGGEQFF. CDR3 coding DNA: TGTGCCAGCAGCCAAATGTGGCGGGGCGGTGAGCAGTTCTTC.

This chain joins TRBV28 and TRBJ2-7; D gene uncertain. Per germline, CDR1 MDHEN and CDR2 SYDVKM. V lost 6 bases and J 0 bases, leaving 15 bases between the germline ends. This CDR3 has 15 amino acids. CDR3 sequence reads: CASSSVGLSSYEQYF. In nucleotides, the CDR3 is TGTGCCAGCAGCTCCGTGGGTCTGAGCTCCTACGAGCAGTACTTC.

The chain employs TRBV12-3 or TRBV12-4 and TRBJ1-6, with 7 bases that match TRBD1. CDR3 length: 15 residues. J was trimmed by 7 bases and V by 5 bases; bases with no gene match: 8. CDR3 loop: CASSPSGQTNSPLHF. The CDR3 DNA is TGTGCCAGCAGTCCGTCGGGACAGACGAATTCACCCCTCCACTTT.

Worth noting for this clonotype: A clone one base away is much larger, so this may be a read error. The genes are TRBV7-2 and TRBJ1-1; perhaps TRBD1 as D (5 bases). Trimming cost V 8 bases and J 11 bases, with 18 bases left between them. This CDR3 is built from 12 residues. CDR1 and CDR2 (germline): SGHTA, FQGNSA. The DNA of the CDR3 is TGTGCCAGCCGCGCGCGCGGGGGATCGGCTTTCTTT. As protein: CASRARGGSAFF.

This clonotype was recorded many times. The chain recombines TRBV7-2 with TRBJ2-1; D ambiguous. V gave up 1 base and J gave up 9 bases, with 7 bases separating them. CDR1 and CDR2 (germline): SGHTA, FQGNSA. CDR3 length equals 12 residues. CDR3 bases: TGTGCCAGCAGCTTAGTATCCTTTGAGCAGTTCTTC. It yields the protein CASSLVSFEQFF.

This clonotype was picked up one time. V and J are TRBV3-1 and TRBJ1-4; D is undetermined. In germline, CDR1 is LGHDT, CDR2 YNNKEL (reference sequence). The CDR3 runs to 13 residues. The V end lost 4 bases, the J end lost 11 bases, and 14 bases lay between the germline ends. The CDR3, as DNA: TGTGCCAGCAGCCGGGGTCGGGAAGAGAAACTGTTTTTT. The encoded protein is CASSRGREEKLFF.

The rearrangement uses TRBV12-3 or TRBV12-4 and TRBJ2-2; possible D gene TRBD2, 5 bases. Trimming stripped 6 bases from V and 6 bases from J, with 14 bases between. The CDR3 consists of 14 residues. The CDR3 sequence is CASSSYQAAGELFF. CDR3 sequence (DNA): TGTGCCAGCAGCAGCTATCAAGCGGCCGGGGAGCTGTTTTTT.

The genes are TRBV7-6 and TRBJ1-1; 8 positions match TRBD1. The V and J ends lost 4 bases and 0 bases, in that order; junction bases with no gene match: 7. The CDR3 consists of 16 residues. Germline assignment: CDR1 SGHVS and CDR2 FNYEAQ. CDR3 sequence reads: CASSYGQGGVNTEAFF. In nucleotides, the CDR3 is TGTGCCAGCAGCTACGGACAGGGCGGCGTGAACACTGAAGCTTTCTTT.

This sequence joins TRBV7-6 and TRBJ2-1; a weak D match, TRBD2 (5 bases). Trimming removed 2 bases from V and 6 bases from J, with 8 bases in between. Germline V CDR1 and CDR2: SGHVS, FNYEAQ. The CDR3 sequence is 13 residues long. The CDR3 protein is CASSLMLANEQFF. As DNA, the CDR3 is TGTGCCAGCAGCTTAATGCTAGCCAATGAGCAGTTCTTC. Drawing the rest from reference TRBV7-6 and TRBJ2-1, the complete variable domain is GAGVSQSPRYKVTKRGQDVALRCDPISGHVSLYWYRQALGQGPEFLTYFNYEAQQDKSGLPNDRFSAERPEGSISTLTIQRTEQRDSAMYRCASSLMLANEQFFGPGTRLTVL.